This T cell receptor beta chain was identified in a study of blood T cell repertoires in COVID-19. Study information: The samples span acute and convalescent COVID-19 from the United States, Italy and Spain.

Patients at the Seattle site were enrolled during active infection and followed longitudinally. Germline lookup yields CDR1 MNHEY and CDR2 SVGAGI. The CDR3 loop spans 13 amino acids. The V gene lost 5 bases and the J gene lost 2 bases, with 9 bases spanning the gap. Per the authors' pipeline: Reference gene primer amplification yielded estimated nucleated cell counts. Data came from immunoSEQ multiplex PCR; TCRdb stores just in-frame clones and leaves some out. V and J calls and clone size follow that table, whereas D and trimming were derived from the DNA. The sample has about 150,000 clones, 70% to 85% seen once.

This TCR derives from a man older than 75 with COVID-19, enrolled during active disease. Sequencing was performed on peripheral blood. The chain combines TRBV6-5 with TRBJ2-5; D not certain. The CDR3 bases are TGTGCCAGCAGTCGACTCCGTCAAGAGACCCAGTACTTC. Translating gives CASSRLRQETQYF.